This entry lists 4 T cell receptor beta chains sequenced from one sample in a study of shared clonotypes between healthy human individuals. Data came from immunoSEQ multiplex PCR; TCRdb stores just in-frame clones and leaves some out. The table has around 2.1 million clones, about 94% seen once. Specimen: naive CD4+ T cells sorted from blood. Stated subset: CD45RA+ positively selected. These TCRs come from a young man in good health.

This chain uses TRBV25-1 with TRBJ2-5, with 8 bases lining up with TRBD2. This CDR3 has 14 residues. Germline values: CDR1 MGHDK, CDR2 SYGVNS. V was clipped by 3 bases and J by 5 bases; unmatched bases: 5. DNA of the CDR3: TGTGCCAGCAGTGATCCGGGGGGGCCGGAGACCCAGTACTTC. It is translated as CASSDPGGPETQYF.

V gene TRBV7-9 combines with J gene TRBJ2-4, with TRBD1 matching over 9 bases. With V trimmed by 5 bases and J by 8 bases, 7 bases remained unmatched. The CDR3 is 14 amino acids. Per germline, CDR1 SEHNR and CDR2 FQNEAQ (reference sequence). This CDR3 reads CASSPNWDRDIQYF. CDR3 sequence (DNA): TGTGCCAGCAGCCCGAACTGGGACAGGGACATTCAGTACTTC.

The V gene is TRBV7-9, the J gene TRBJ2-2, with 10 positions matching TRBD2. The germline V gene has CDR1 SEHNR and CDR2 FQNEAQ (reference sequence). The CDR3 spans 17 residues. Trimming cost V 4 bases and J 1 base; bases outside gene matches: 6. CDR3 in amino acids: CASSSTLAGENTGELFF. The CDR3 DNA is TGTGCCAGCAGCTCGACGCTAGCGGGGGAGAACACCGGGGAGCTGTTTTTT.

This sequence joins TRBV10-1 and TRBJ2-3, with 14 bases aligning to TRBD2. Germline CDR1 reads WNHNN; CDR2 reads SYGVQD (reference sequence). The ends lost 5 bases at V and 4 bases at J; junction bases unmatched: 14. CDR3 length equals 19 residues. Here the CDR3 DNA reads TGCGCCAGCAGTTGGGGATTGGGGACTAGCGGGAGCTCTCCAGATACGCAGTATTTT. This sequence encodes CASSWGLGTSGSSPDTQYF.